Presented here are 17 T cell receptor beta chains from one specimen sequenced in a study of metastatic and nonmetastatic thyroid tumors. No patient received treatment before thyroid surgery. TCRdb re-called the PCR reads with MiXCR. The sample shows about 20,000 clones, 35% to 45% of them seen only once. The specimen was tumor tissue. These receptors came from a female donor with papillary thyroid cancer or a benign thyroid nodule (not recorded which). Some clones in this sample may be carry-over from other donors' samples.

This clone was detected only a few times. The J gene is TRBJ1-6, the V gene TRBV27, with no clear D. Germline assignment: CDR1 MNHEY and CDR2 SMNVEV (reference sequence). V was pared by 8 bases and J by 3 bases, with 8 bases between. CDR3 length equals 13 residues. The CDR3 region is CASPRDYNSPLHF. The CDR3 nucleotides are TGTGCCAGCCCCCGGGACTATAATTCACCCCTCCACTTT.

This chain joins TRBV19 and TRBJ2-5; the D is unclear. The germline gives CDR1 LNHDA, CDR2 SQIVND (reference sequence). Trimming cost V 2 bases and J 1 base, with 8 bases left between them. The CDR3 length is 14 residues. The CDR3 nucleotides read TGTGCCAGTAGTATAACGGCAGTCCAAGAGACCCAGTACTTC. Protein product: CASSITAVQETQYF.

The table lists this clone with a count of one. The CDR3, as DNA: TGTGCCAGCAGTTACTCAGGACTCCAAGAGACCCAGTACTTC. It is translated as CASSYSGLQETQYF. The rearrangement links TRBV6-5 to TRBJ2-5; a possible D gene is TRBD2 (5 bases). Germline loops: CDR1 MNHEY, CDR2 SVGAGI. Trimming stripped 0 bases from V and 1 base from J, with 6 bases between. The CDR3 runs 14 residues.

The chain has TRBV6-1 and TRBJ1-1; no definite D call. The V end lost 7 bases, the J end lost 2 bases, and 11 bases lay between the germline ends. This CDR3 comprises 13 residues. In germline, CDR1 is MNHNS, CDR2 SASEGT. The CDR3 bases are TGTGCCAGCACGTTAAGAAGTAACACTGAAGCTTTCTTT. This encodes CASTLRSNTEAFF.

The J gene is TRBJ2-7, the V gene TRBV25-1; D may be TRBD1 (6 bases). The CDR3 spans 14 residues. Per the germline V gene, CDR1 is MGHDK and CDR2 is SYGVNS. The ends were cut back, 3 bases at V and 0 bases at J, with 9 bases in the middle. CDR3 sequence reads: CASSDQQGSYEQYF. The CDR3 DNA reads as TGTGCCAGCAGTGACCAACAGGGCTCCTACGAGCAGTACTTC.

V gene TRBV9 combines with J gene TRBJ2-3; 12 bases map to TRBD2. Germline lookup yields CDR1 SGDLS and CDR2 YYNGEE. There are 14 residues in the CDR3. Germline trimming cut 8 bases from V and 7 bases from J; bases unmatched to any gene: 8. CDR3 in amino acids: CASPGLAGKNTQYF. As DNA, the CDR3 is TGTGCCAGTCCGGGACTAGCGGGCAAGAATACGCAGTATTTT.

To note about this clone: Without the conserved terminal phenylalanine or tryptophan, this CDR3 likely stems from a read error. The chain employs TRBV27 and TRBJ1-1; 8 bases are shared with TRBD1. The CDR3 is 14 amino acids. Trimming at V came to 6 bases and at J to 1 base, leaving 4 bases not matched to a gene. Germline-derived CDR1 and CDR2 are MNHEY and SMNVEV (reference sequence). CDR3 region: CASSYRGKNTEAFS. The CDR3 DNA reads TGTGCCAGCAGCTACAGGGGGAAGAACACTGAAGCTTTCTCT.

This clone was seen only a few times. J is TRBJ2-5 and V is TRBV6-1; tentatively, D is TRBD2 (6 bases). V gave up 5 bases and J gave up 2 bases, with 15 bases separating them. This CDR3 spans 15 amino acids. Looked up from germline, CDR1 is MNHNS and CDR2 is SASEGT. CDR3 bases: TGTGCCAGCAGTTCCACGCCTAGCGTACAAGAGACCCAGTACTTC. The encoded protein is CASSSTPSVQETQYF.

In this sample, this clone turned up many times. The V and J genes are TRBV6-5 and TRBJ1-1, with D possibly TRBD1 on 6 matching bases. The CDR3 covers 13 residues. From germline, CDR1 is MNHEY and CDR2 SVGAGI. V was cut by 2 bases and J by 4 bases, with 8 bases left in between. Here the CDR3 reads CASSYEGGTEAFF. For the CDR3, the DNA is TGTGCCAGCAGTTACGAGGGGGGCACTGAAGCTTTCTTT.

V and J are TRBV6-5 and TRBJ2-7; TRBD2 matches at 11 bases. There are 16 residues in the CDR3. V dropped 0 bases and J dropped 5; count of bases not matched to a gene: 6. Germline CDR1 and CDR2: MNHEY and SVGAGI. CDR3 nucleotide sequence: TGTGCCAGCAGTTACTCTCGTACTAGCGGGAGCAACGAGCAGTACTTC. It translates to CASSYSRTSGSNEQYF.

This clone was seen a handful of times. This chain joins TRBV28 and TRBJ2-2, with 8 positions matching TRBD1. The germline V gene encodes CDR1 MDHEN and CDR2 SYDVKM. The CDR3 is 15 amino acids. With V trimmed by 4 bases and J by 5 bases, 6 bases remained unmatched. The CDR3 here is CASSSGGALTGELFF. Written as DNA, the CDR3 is TGTGCCAGCAGTTCAGGGGGCGCGTTAACCGGGGAGCTGTTTTTT.

V usage is TRBV6-1 and J usage is TRBJ1-5, with D unresolved. Germline V gene sequence: CDR1 MNHNS, CDR2 SASEGT. CDR3 length equals 13 residues. V gave up 6 bases and J gave up 5 bases, with 11 bases separating them. The CDR3 is CASSPSVDQPQHF. DNA for the CDR3: TGTGCCAGCAGCCCCTCGGTGGATCAGCCCCAGCATTTT.

The genes are TRBV5-5 and TRBJ1-2; D is ambiguous. There are 15 residues in the CDR3. From germline, CDR1 is SGHKS and CDR2 YYEKEE (reference sequence). Trimming left V 5 bases short and J 5 bases short, with 19 bases between. The CDR3 DNA reads TGTGCCAGCAGTAATAGCTACGAGTCCGGATATGGCTACACCTTC. It yields the protein CASSNSYESGYGYTF. Variable domain in full (rest from reference TRBV5-5 and TRBJ1-2): DAGVTQSPTHLIKTRGQQVTLRCSPISGHKSVSWYQQVLGQGPQFIFQYYEKEERGRGNFPDRFSARQFPNYSSELNVNALLLGDSALYLCASSNSYESGYGYTFGSGTRLTVV.

This clone has more than one count but fewer than ten. The chain employs TRBV12-3 or TRBV12-4 and TRBJ2-3; TRBD2 agrees at 10 bases. Germline trimming cut 8 bases from V and 2 bases from J; bases unmatched to any gene: 10. The CDR3 is made up of 16 amino acids. In nucleotides, the CDR3 is TGTGCCAGCGTTTCGTTAGCGGGGGGATACACAGATACGCAGTATTTT. Amino acid sequence: CASVSLAGGYTDTQYF.

This rearrangement joins TRBV7-2 to TRBJ2-7, with D perhaps TRBD1 (6 bases). The CDR3 contains 16 residues. V lost 0 bases, J lost 2 bases, and 14 bases lay in between. The germline CDR1 and CDR2 sequences are SGHTA and FQGNSA. CDR3 DNA sequence: TGTGCCAGCAGCTTAGCCGGCACAGGGCGGGCCTACGAGCAGTACTTC. Its translation is CASSLAGTGRAYEQYF.

The genes are TRBV30 and TRBJ2-7, with D unresolved. Deletions cut 5 bases from V and 2 bases from J, with 13 bases between. The germline gives CDR1 GTSNPN, CDR2 SVGIG (reference sequence). The CDR3 covers 13 residues. CDR3 amino acids: CAWGPAIPYEQYF. CDR3 DNA: TGTGCCTGGGGGCCAGCGATACCCTACGAGCAGTACTTC.

This clone came up a few times. V is TRBV7-2 and J is TRBJ2-7; the D is unclear. V shed 4 bases and J shed 6 bases, with 10 bases lying between them. Germline loops: CDR1 SGHTA, CDR2 FQGNSA. The CDR3 extends over 12 amino acids. The CDR3 is CASSYLGLEQYF. The CDR3 DNA sequence: TGTGCCAGCAGCTACTTAGGGCTCGAGCAGTACTTC. The full variable domain, rest sourced from reference TRBV7-2 and TRBJ2-7, is GAGVSQSPSNKVTEKGKDVELRCDPISGHTALYWYRQSLGQGLEFLIYFQGNSAPDKSGLPSDRFSAERTGGSVSTLTIQRTQQEDSAVYLCASSYLGLEQYFGPGTRLTVT.